Each of the 28 T cell receptor beta chains below was sequenced from the same sample in a study of shared clonotypes between healthy human individuals. The assay was immunoSEQ multiplex PCR, and TCRdb's table has in-frame clones only and misses some. The profile shows fewer than 700,000 clones, about 95% of them singletons. Naive CD8 cells comprised CD45RO-negative, CCR7-positively selected cells, excluding terminally differentiated effector memory CD45RA+ cells. Specimen: naive CD8+ T cells sorted from blood. These receptors were taken from a woman in her 30s in good health.

The rearrangement links TRBV6-1 to TRBJ1-5, with no clear D. Trimming took 4 bases from V and 9 from J, leaving 10 bases between them. The germline CDR1 and CDR2 sequences are MNHNS and SASEGT. The CDR3 totals 12 residues. The CDR3 region has the DNA TGTGCCAGCAGTGGAGGCGTCTCGCCCCAGCATTTT. Amino acid sequence: CASSGGVSPQHF.

This chain connects TRBV9 to TRBJ1-1; D ambiguous. CDR3 length equals 13 residues. Germline values: CDR1 SGDLS, CDR2 YYNGEE. V lost 0 bases, J lost 4 bases, and 7 bases lay in between. The CDR3 is CASSVDVVTEAFF. The CDR3 DNA reads TGTGCCAGCAGCGTAGACGTCGTCACTGAAGCTTTCTTT.

The chain employs TRBV7-9 and TRBJ2-1; TRBD2 agrees at 10 bases. This CDR3 has 18 amino acids. Germline-derived CDR1 and CDR2 are SEHNR and FQNEAQ (reference sequence). Unmatched junction bases numbered 15, after V lost 2 bases and J lost 8 bases. DNA of the CDR3: TGTGCCAGCAGCTTACCTGCACGGGCTAGCGGGAGTCTCTATGAGCAGTTCTTC. Translation gives CASSLPARASGSLYEQFF.

The V call is TRBV27, the J call TRBJ2-7; 11 bases are shared with TRBD1. The CDR3 totals 14 residues. CDR1 and CDR2 (germline): MNHEY, SMNVEV (reference sequence). The trim removed 4 bases at V and 2 bases at J, leaving 1 base unmatched. The CDR3 coding sequence is TGTGCCAGCAGTTGGGGACAGGGGGCCTACGAGCAGTACTTC. This translates into CASSWGQGAYEQYF.

J is TRBJ2-6 and V is TRBV27, with D unresolved. The germline V and J ends were trimmed by 5 bases and 4 bases, with 6 bases remaining between them. Germline values: CDR1 MNHEY, CDR2 SMNVEV (reference sequence). This CDR3 contains 13 residues. The CDR3 DNA sequence: TGTGCCAGCAGTCCGGTGGGGGCCAACGTCCTGACTTTC. It encodes CASSPVGANVLTF.

The chain has TRBV7-6 and TRBJ2-1; no clear D. CDR1 is SGHVS, CDR2 FNYEAQ, per germline. This CDR3 region has 13 residues. V shed 4 bases and J shed 5 bases, with 9 bases lying between them. CDR3 protein: CASSSINDNEQFF. In DNA form, the CDR3 reads TGTGCCAGCAGCTCCATAAACGACAATGAGCAGTTCTTC.

The count of this clone is one. The chain carries TRBV27 and TRBJ2-5; D is uncertain. V was clipped by 3 bases and J by 5 bases, with 13 bases between them. There are 14 residues in the CDR3. Per germline, CDR1 MNHEY and CDR2 SMNVEV (reference sequence). The CDR3 region is CASSFGVAGETQYF. The CDR3 DNA sequence: TGTGCCAGCAGTTTTGGGGTTGCCGGGGAGACCCAGTACTTC.

Concerning this clone itself: Other DNA sequences in this sample translate to the same CDR3. The DNA of the CDR3 is TGTGCCAGCAGTCCACCGGGACAGGGCACCTACGAGCAGTACTTC. Its protein is CASSPPGQGTYEQYF. The chain couples TRBV28 to TRBJ2-7; 9 bases align to TRBD1. The V segment lost 5 bases and the J segment 2 bases; nucleotides outside the gene matches: 7. Germline loops: CDR1 MDHEN, CDR2 SYDVKM. This CDR3 is built from 15 residues.

The chain joins TRBV27 to TRBJ2-4; 9 nucleotides match TRBD1. The trim removed 2 bases at V and 4 bases at J, leaving 12 bases unmatched. There are 18 residues in the CDR3. Germline V CDR1 and CDR2: MNHEY, SMNVEV (reference sequence). The CDR3 is CASSLELFEGTGKNIQYF. DNA of the CDR3: TGTGCCAGCAGTTTAGAACTGTTCGAGGGGACAGGGAAAAACATTCAGTACTTC.

The chain recombines TRBV28 with TRBJ2-5; D perhaps matches TRBD1 (5 bases). Germline CDR1 and CDR2: MDHEN and SYDVKM. The CDR3 is 17 residues long. V was shortened by 3 bases and J by 0 bases, with 17 bases between the two germline ends. The CDR3 DNA reads as TGTGCCAGCAGTTTTAATTTCGGACAAAAGTACCAAGAGACCCAGTACTTC. Translating gives CASSFNFGQKYQETQYF.

CDR3 loop: CSASKDTQYF. CDR3 nucleotide sequence: TGCAGTGCTAGTAAAGATACGCAGTATTTT. J is TRBJ2-3 and V is TRBV20-1, with no clear D. The V end was cut by 3 bases, the J end by 5 bases, with 3 bases between. There are 10 residues in the CDR3. Germline CDR1 DFQATT, CDR2 SNEGSKA (reference sequence).

In regard to this clone: The identical CDR3 is also encoded by other nucleotide sequences in the sample. This chain uses TRBV6-5 with TRBJ1-4; D gene uncertain. The CDR3 is 13 residues long. V was trimmed by 0 bases and J by 7 bases, leaving 6 bases between them. CDR1 MNHEY and CDR2 SVGAGI come from the germline V gene. This CDR3 is CASSYSAVEKLFF. The CDR3 coding sequence is TGTGCCAGCAGTTACTCGGCAGTTGAAAAACTGTTTTTT.

This clone has more than one count but fewer than ten. CDR3 sequence reads: CASRPDRGYQQPQHF. DNA for the CDR3: TGTGCCAGCAGACCCGACAGGGGGTATCAGCAGCCCCAGCATTTT. The rearrangement links TRBV28 to TRBJ1-5, with 9 bases fitting TRBD1. V lost 6 bases to trimming and J lost 7 bases; unmatched junction nucleotides: 10. Germline CDR1 and CDR2: MDHEN and SYDVKM. This CDR3 has 15 residues. Filled out from reference TRBV28 and TRBJ1-5, the complete variable domain reads DVKVTQSSRYLVKRTGEKVFLECVQDMDHENMFWYRQDPGLGLRLIYFSYDVKMKEKGDIPEGYSVSREKKERFSLILESASTNQTSMYLCASRPDRGYQQPQHFGDGTRLSIL.

V is TRBV14 and J is TRBJ2-7; perhaps TRBD2 as D (6 bases). CDR3 length: 15 amino acids. Trimming stripped 4 bases from V and 1 base from J, with 14 bases between. Per the germline V gene, CDR1 is SGHDN and CDR2 is FVKESK. CDR3 in DNA: TGTGCCAGCAGCCGGGGGACTTCCGTTTCCTACGAGCAGTACTTC. It encodes CASSRGTSVSYEQYF.

V gene TRBV27 combines with J gene TRBJ1-5; D uncertain. Trimming pared 5 bases from V and 0 bases from J, leaving 8 bases between. The CDR3 consists of 14 residues. Germline loops: CDR1 MNHEY, CDR2 SMNVEV (reference sequence). The DNA of the CDR3 is TGTGCCAGCAGTATTAGAGATAGCAATCAGCCCCAGCATTTT. It codes for CASSIRDSNQPQHF.

The chain employs TRBV11-2 and TRBJ1-2; tentatively, D is TRBD1 (5 bases). The CDR3 has 16 residues. Germline assignment: CDR1 SGHAT and CDR2 FQNNGV. The V gene lost 3 bases and the J gene lost 4 bases, with 18 bases spanning the gap. The DNA for the CDR3 is TGTGCCAGCAGCTTTTCCGGGGACGAGAGCGGCTATGGCTACACCTTC. This encodes CASSFSGDESGYGYTF.

This chain joins TRBV11-1 and TRBJ2-7; D is uncertain. The V gene lost 5 bases and the J gene lost 5 bases, with 13 bases spanning the gap. The CDR3 loop spans 13 amino acids. Germline CDR1 and CDR2: SGHAT and FQDESV (reference sequence). The CDR3 DNA is TGTGCCAGCAGCCCCGCCGGTAGGGACGAGCAGTACTTC. It encodes CASSPAGRDEQYF. The full variable domain, with the rest looked up from reference TRBV11-1 and TRBJ2-7, is EAEVAQSPRYKITEKSQAVAFWCDPISGHATLYWYRQILGQGPELLVQFQDESVVDDSQLPKDRFSAERLKGVDSTLKIQPAELGDSAMYLCASSPAGRDEQYFGPGTRLTVT.

The gene calls are TRBV7-9 and TRBJ2-2; tentatively, D is TRBD1 (6 bases). Germline V lookup: CDR1 SEHNR, CDR2 FQNEAQ (reference sequence). Deletions cut 8 bases from V and 9 bases from J, with 13 bases between. This CDR3 is 12 amino acids long. CDR3 in amino acids: CASGGVPRELFF. CDR3 nucleotide sequence: TGTGCCAGCGGGGGCGTCCCGCGGGAGCTGTTTTTT.

Only one count was recorded for this clone. The chain couples TRBV7-9 to TRBJ2-1; 9 bases line up with TRBD2. The CDR3 sequence is 16 residues long. Looked up from germline, CDR1 is SEHNR and CDR2 is FQNEAQ (reference sequence). Unmatched junction bases numbered 14, after V lost 7 bases and J lost 7 bases. CDR3 loop: CASNPDAGGPENEQFF. The CDR3 DNA sequence: TGTGCCAGCAACCCCGACGCGGGAGGGCCTGAGAATGAGCAGTTCTTC.

The chain carries TRBV29-1 and TRBJ2-7; D not resolved. V was trimmed by 7 bases and J by 2 bases, leaving 15 bases between them. Germline V gene data show CDR1 as SQVTM and CDR2 as ANQGSEA. The length of the CDR3 is 13 residues. The CDR3 is CSALVSPTYEQYF. CDR3 nucleotide sequence: TGCAGCGCCCTAGTTTCGCCGACCTACGAGCAGTACTTC.

This chain connects TRBV5-8 to TRBJ1-1, with D uncertain. CDR1 is SGHTS, CDR2 YDEGEE, per germline. Between the trimmed V and J ends, which lost 2 bases and 8 bases, there was a span of 10 bases. The CDR3 contains 12 residues. The CDR3 is CASSFRSVEAFF. CDR3 nucleotides: TGTGCCAGCAGCTTTAGGTCTGTAGAAGCTTTCTTT.

The chain recombines TRBV6-4 with TRBJ2-2; D ambiguous. This CDR3 is built from 12 residues. Germline V CDR1 and CDR2: MRHNA, SNTAGT. V lost 9 bases, J lost 6 bases, and 11 bases lay in between. The CDR3 DNA is TGTGCCAGGAGACTCATGTCCGGGGAGCTGTTTTTT. Translating gives CARRLMSGELFF.

This chain uses TRBV15 with TRBJ2-1, with TRBD1 matching over 10 bases. The CDR3 runs 13 residues. The trim removed 5 bases at V and 7 bases at J, leaving 2 bases unmatched. CDR1 and CDR2 (germline): LNHNV, YYDKDF (reference sequence). DNA of the CDR3: TGTGCCACCAGCTGGGACAGGGGAAATGAGCAGTTCTTC. Translated: CATSWDRGNEQFF.

V is TRBV28 and J is TRBJ2-7, with D unresolved. V was shortened by 1 base and J by 2 bases, with 12 bases between the two germline ends. The CDR3 loop spans 15 amino acids. Germline V gene data show CDR1 as MDHEN and CDR2 as SYDVKM. The CDR3 spells CASSLSPPQAYEQYF. The CDR3 nucleotides read TGTGCCAGCAGTTTATCCCCCCCGCAGGCCTACGAGCAGTACTTC. Variable domain in full (rest from reference TRBV28 and TRBJ2-7): DVKVTQSSRYLVKRTGEKVFLECVQDMDHENMFWYRQDPGLGLRLIYFSYDVKMKEKGDIPEGYSVSREKKERFSLILESASTNQTSMYLCASSLSPPQAYEQYFGPGTRLTVT.

The V gene is TRBV4-1, the J gene TRBJ1-5, with 8 bases matching TRBD1. V trimming: 0 bases; J trimming: 7 bases; junction bases outside the gene matches: 11. The germline V gene has CDR1 MGHRA and CDR2 YSYEKL. The CDR3 is 17 amino acids. Here the CDR3 reads CASSQDHPGQGAQPQHF. The CDR3, as DNA: TGCGCCAGCAGCCAAGATCACCCGGGGCAGGGGGCACAGCCCCAGCATTTT.

The chain employs TRBV5-6 and TRBJ2-7; the D call may be TRBD1 or TRBD2 (5 bases each). V lost 4 bases and J lost 0, with 8 bases in between. The CDR3 runs to 13 residues. Germline loops: CDR1 SGHDT, CDR2 YYEEEE. The DNA of the CDR3 is TGTGCCAGCAGCCGGGACCACTCCTACGAGCAGTACTTC. This gives the protein CASSRDHSYEQYF. Full variable domain (missing parts from reference TRBV5-6 and TRBJ2-7): DAGVTQSPTHLIKTRGQQVTLRCSPKSGHDTVSWYQQALGQGPQFIFQYYEEEERQRGNFPDRFSGHQFPNYSSELNVNALLLGDSALYLCASSRDHSYEQYFGPGTRLTVT.

The table lists this clone with a count of one. The chain links TRBV27 to TRBJ1-2; D is unresolved. CDR3 length: 14 amino acids. Looked up from germline, CDR1 is MNHEY and CDR2 is SMNVEV (reference sequence). V was cut by 0 bases and J by 5 bases, with 10 bases left in between. DNA of the CDR3: TGTGCCAGCAGTTTATCTCCCACAGAGTATGGCTACACCTTC. As protein: CASSLSPTEYGYTF.

The J gene is TRBJ2-5, the V gene TRBV4-1; TRBD2 agrees at 8 bases. V gave up 3 bases and J gave up 1 base; unmatched junction bases: 4. The CDR3 covers 15 residues. CDR1 and CDR2 from the germline V gene are MGHRA and YSYEKL. The CDR3: CASSHLLAAQETQYF. The CDR3 region has the DNA TGCGCCAGCAGCCATCTACTAGCGGCCCAAGAGACCCAGTACTTC.